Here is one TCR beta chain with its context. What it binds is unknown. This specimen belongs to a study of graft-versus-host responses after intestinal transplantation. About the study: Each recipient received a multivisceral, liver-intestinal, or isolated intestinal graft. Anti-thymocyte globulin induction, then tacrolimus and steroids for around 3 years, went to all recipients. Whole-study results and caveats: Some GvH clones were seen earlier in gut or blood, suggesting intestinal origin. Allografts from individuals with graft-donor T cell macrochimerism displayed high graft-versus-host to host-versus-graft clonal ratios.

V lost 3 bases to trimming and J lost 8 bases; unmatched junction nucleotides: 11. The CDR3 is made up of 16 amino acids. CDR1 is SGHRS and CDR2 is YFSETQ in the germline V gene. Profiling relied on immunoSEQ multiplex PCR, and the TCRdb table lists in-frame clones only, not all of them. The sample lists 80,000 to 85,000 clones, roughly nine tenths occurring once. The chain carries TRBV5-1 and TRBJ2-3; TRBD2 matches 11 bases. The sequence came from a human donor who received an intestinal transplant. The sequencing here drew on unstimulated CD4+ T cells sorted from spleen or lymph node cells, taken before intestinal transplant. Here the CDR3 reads CASSSRLAGSMGTQYF. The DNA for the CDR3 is TGCGCCAGCAGCTCAAGACTAGCGGGGTCGATGGGTACGCAGTATTTT.